This T cell receptor (beta chain) stems from a study of T cell responses to AZD1222 COVID-19 vaccine. Overall study findings and caveats: Only after the peak T cell response were repertoires sampled. Donors were largely white British and mainly female; clonal diversity was possibly underestimated. Close to half of all spike-specific TCRs reportedly target regions of the variants that are unmutated.

Clones were sequenced by immunoSEQ multiplex PCR, and TCRdb holds only the in-frame ones, with some missing. Here the sample spans tens of thousands of clones, around 75% being singletons. Concerning this clone: Its antigen is as yet unknown.

The sequence was collected from an adult in good health. The sample in question was peripheral blood, obtained on day 0 of AZD1222 vaccination.

The CDR3, as DNA: TGTGCCAGCAGTTCGGCAGGAGCCTATGGCTACACCTTC. Encoded protein: CASSSAGAYGYTF. The chain is built from TRBV12-3 or TRBV12-4 and TRBJ1-2; D gene uncertain. V lost 4 bases and J 4 bases, leaving 10 bases between the germline ends. The CDR3 contains 13 residues.